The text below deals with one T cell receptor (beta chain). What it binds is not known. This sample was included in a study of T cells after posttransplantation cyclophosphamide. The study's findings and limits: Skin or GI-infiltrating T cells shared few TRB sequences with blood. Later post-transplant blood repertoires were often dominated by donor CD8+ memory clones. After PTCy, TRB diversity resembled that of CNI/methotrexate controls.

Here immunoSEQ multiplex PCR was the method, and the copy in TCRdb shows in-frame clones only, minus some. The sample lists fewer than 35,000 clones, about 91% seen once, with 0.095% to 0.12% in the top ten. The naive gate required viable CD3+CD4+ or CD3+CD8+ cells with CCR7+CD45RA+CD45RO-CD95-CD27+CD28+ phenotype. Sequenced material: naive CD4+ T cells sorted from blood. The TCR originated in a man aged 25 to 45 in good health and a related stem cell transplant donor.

CDR3 DNA sequence: TGTGCCAGCAGAGGGGACAGGGGGCAAAGGGAGCAGTACTTC. Translation gives CASRGDRGQREQYF. The chain recombines TRBV28 with TRBJ2-7; TRBD1 matches 12 bases. The CDR3 is made up of 14 amino acids. Trimming removed 6 bases from V and 7 bases from J; junction bases left unmatched: 7. Germline CDR1 MDHEN, CDR2 SYDVKM.